This T cell receptor (beta chain) was identified during a study of memory CD4+ T cells and cytomegalovirus serostatus. Study observations and caveats: The CMV-associated TCR signature appears largely within the CD4+ memory repertoire.

Comment on this clone: Its antigen is still unknown.

Repertoires were generated with immunoSEQ multiplex PCR, while TCRdb's copy carries only in-frame clones and drops some. In the table there are tens of thousands of clones, roughly 83% of which are singletons. The sort gate was single viable CD3+CD4+CD8-CD45RO+ cells for memory CD4+ T cells. CMV serostatus came from serum IgG against pp150, pp28, p38, p52. The CDR3 is made up of 13 amino acids. Germline CDR1 reads MNHNS; CDR2 reads SASEGT. V gave up 8 bases and J gave up 7 bases, with 12 bases separating them. Sequenced material: memory CD4+ T cells from blood. The chain carries TRBV6-1 and TRBJ1-6; possible D gene TRBD1, 6 bases. This receptor was obtained from an adult in good health and CMV-seronegative. The CDR3 coding sequence is TGTGCCAGCGACGAGAGGGGGAATTCACCCCTCCACTTT. Residues: CASDERGNSPLHF.